This TCR beta chain was documented in a study of T cells in Graves' hyperthyroidism and ophthalmopathy. Study-level results: Patients with ophthalmopathy were separated from those with stable hyperthyroidism by a 13 V-J model.

Researchers barred patients who had uncontrolled infection, other autoimmune disease, pregnancy or lactation. This CDR3 region has 14 residues. Per germline, CDR1 DFQATT and CDR2 SNEGSKA (reference sequence). V trimming: 3 bases; J trimming: 4 bases; junction bases outside the gene matches: 9. TCR beta CDR3 regions were amplified from RNA transcripts. The TCR CDR3 first-round RT-PCR relied on the HTBI primer set. TCRdb reanalysed the multiplex PCR reads using MiXCR and keeps one entry per CDR3 protein. The table lists about 840,000 distinct CDR3 sequences, roughly 37% of them singletons, with about 8.9% in the top ten. This clonotype was seen many times. The antigen remains undetermined.

The sample comprised blood. This receptor was taken from a man between 18 and 35 years old with Graves' hyperthyroidism. This sequence joins TRBV20-1 and TRBJ2-7, with 7 bases identical to TRBD1. CDR3 sequence (DNA): TGCAGTGCTAGTGGATCGGGGACAGAGTACGAGCAGTACTTC. Translating gives CSASGSGTEYEQYF.